These 14 T cell receptor beta chains were all obtained from the same sample, sequenced in a study of T cell changes during pregnancy in multiple sclerosis. Data came from immunoSEQ multiplex PCR; TCRdb stores just in-frame clones and leaves some out. This sample yields about 110,000 clones, of which about 94% are seen a single time; less than 2% belongs to the top ten. The sample was peripheral blood, taken in the third trimester of pregnancy. The receptors derive from a female donor with multiple sclerosis, enrolled in a pregnancy study.

This chain connects TRBV5-1 to TRBJ2-7; perhaps TRBD1 as D (6 bases). Germline V gene sequence: CDR1 SGHRS, CDR2 YFSETQ. Trimming left V 5 bases short and J 2 bases short, with 14 bases between. The CDR3 runs 14 residues. The CDR3 reads CASSFGTTPYEQYF. The CDR3, as DNA: TGCGCCAGCAGTTTCGGGACAACACCCTACGAGCAGTACTTC. Combining the CDR3 with reference TRBV5-1 and TRBJ2-7 gives the whole variable domain KAGVTQTPRYLIKTRGQQVTLSCSPISGHRSVSWYQQTPGQGLQFLFEYFSETQRNKGNFPGRFSGRQFSNSRSEMNVSTLELGDSALYLCASSFGTTPYEQYFGPGTRLTVT.

V and J are TRBV6-5 and TRBJ1-1; no definite D call. Trimming removed 6 bases at V and 4 bases at J, with 12 bases between. The CDR3 extends over 13 amino acids. Germline V gene sequence: CDR1 MNHEY, CDR2 SVGAGI. CDR3 in DNA: TGTGCCAGCAGGAATGGAGGGTCCACTGAAGCTTTCTTT. Protein sequence: CASRNGGSTEAFF.

The chain carries TRBV6-5 and TRBJ1-1; D unclear. This CDR3 spans 12 amino acids. The V gene's germline CDR1 is MNHEY and CDR2 SVGAGI. V dropped 8 bases and J dropped 4 bases, with 11 bases sitting between them. The CDR3 sequence is CASRGRSTEAFF. In DNA form, the CDR3 reads TGTGCCAGCCGGGGTCGTAGCACTGAAGCTTTCTTT.

The chain joins TRBV2 to TRBJ1-5; D gene uncertain. Deletions cut 4 bases from V and 0 bases from J, with 10 bases between. The CDR3 totals 15 residues. Germline V gene lookup returns CDR1 SNHLY and CDR2 FYNNEI. The CDR3 coding sequence is TGTGCCAGCAGTGCGTCTCGGTTTAGCAATCAGCCCCAGCATTTT. Protein: CASSASRFSNQPQHF.

The gene calls are TRBV7-9 and TRBJ1-6; 7 bases align to TRBD1. This CDR3 contains 19 residues. V was pared by 2 bases and J by 4 bases, with 14 bases of the junction left unmatched. CDR1 and CDR2 (germline): SEHNR, FQNEAQ (reference sequence). This chain's CDR3 is CASSLREGPGQRYNSPLHF. The CDR3 DNA reads as TGTGCCAGCAGCTTAAGAGAGGGTCCGGGACAGAGATATAATTCACCCCTCCACTTT.

The chain links TRBV10-1 to TRBJ2-2; TRBD1 might be the D (5 bases). The CDR3 has 13 residues. In germline, CDR1 is WNHNN, CDR2 SYGVQD (reference sequence). V gave up 6 bases and J gave up 6 bases, with 11 bases separating them. The CDR3 here is CASSDQGSGELFF. The CDR3 DNA sequence: TGCGCCAGCAGCGACCAGGGTTCCGGGGAGCTGTTTTTT.

This clone was seen once. V and J are TRBV7-3 and TRBJ1-2, with D possibly TRBD1 on 6 matching bases. This CDR3 is built from 13 residues. Trimming took 5 bases from V and 0 from J, leaving 7 bases between them. Looked up from germline, CDR1 is SGHTA and CDR2 is FQGTGA. This CDR3 is CASSQGTNYGYTF. The CDR3 DNA is TGTGCCAGCAGCCAGGGGACTAACTATGGCTACACCTTC.

V usage is TRBV5-8 and J usage is TRBJ1-2; 8 bases map to TRBD1. The CDR3 totals 15 residues. Germline V gene data show CDR1 as SGHTS and CDR2 as YDEGEE. Germline trimming cut 1 base from V and 8 bases from J; bases unmatched to any gene: 10. The CDR3: CASSLRTGTNSGYTF. CDR3 sequence (DNA): TGTGCCAGCAGCTTGAGGACAGGGACGAATTCCGGCTACACCTTC. Using reference TRBV5-8 and TRBJ1-2 for the parts outside the CDR3, the full variable domain is EAGVTQSPTHLIKTRGQQATLRCSPISGHTSVYWYQQALGLGLQFLLWYDEGEERNRGNFPPRFSGRQFPNYSSELNVNALELEDSALYLCASSLRTGTNSGYTFGSGTRLTVV.

Remarks on this clone: Distinct nucleotide sequences in the sample also encode this CDR3. The chain is built from TRBV7-9 and TRBJ1-2; 7 bases match TRBD1. Germline values: CDR1 SEHNR, CDR2 FQNEAQ (reference sequence). With V trimmed by 6 bases and J by 4 bases, 2 bases remained unmatched. This CDR3 comprises 12 residues. In DNA, the CDR3 is TGTGCCAGCAGTCCAGGGGGCTATGGCTACACCTTC. Protein sequence: CASSPGGYGYTF. Looking up the rest from reference TRBV7-9 and TRBJ1-2 gives the full variable domain: DTGVSQNPRHKITKRGQNVTFRCDPISEHNRLYWYRQTLGQGPEFLTYFQNEAQLEKSRLLSDRFSAERPKGSFSTLEIQRTEQGDSAMYLCASSPGGYGYTFGSGTRLTVV.

This sequence joins TRBV7-7 and TRBJ2-1, with 13 bases identical to TRBD2. Germline V lookup: CDR1 SSHAT, CDR2 FNYEAQ (reference sequence). This CDR3 has 15 residues. With V trimmed by 3 bases and J by 8 bases, 4 bases remained unmatched. The CDR3 reads CASSFGTSGADEQFF. CDR3 sequence (DNA): TGTGCCAGCAGCTTCGGGACTAGCGGGGCCGATGAGCAGTTCTTC.

This CDR3 is CASSYSTGVRYGYTF. The CDR3 bases are TGTGCCAGCAGTTACTCGACAGGGGTAAGGTATGGCTACACCTTC. This rearrangement joins TRBV6-7 to TRBJ1-2, with 8 bases fitting TRBD1. TRBV6-7 carries the ORF label, with uncertain function. Trimming took 0 bases from V and 5 from J; bases not matched to a gene: 5. This CDR3 region has 15 residues.

This chain links TRBV5-1 with TRBJ2-7; D is perhaps TRBD1 (5 bases). The germline V gene has CDR1 SGHRS and CDR2 YFSETQ. The CDR3 loop spans 15 amino acids. V gave up 3 bases and J gave up 5 bases, with 18 bases separating them. The CDR3 loop is CASSSQPSLGHEQYF. The CDR3, as DNA: TGCGCCAGCAGCTCCCAACCGAGTCTGGGGCACGAGCAGTACTTC.

This rearrangement joins TRBV21-1 to TRBJ1-3; the table assigns TRBD1, which was not confirmed against the DNA. TRBV21-1 corresponds to a pseudogene. This CDR3 is built from 17 residues. The CDR3 DNA sequence: TGTGCCAGCAGCAAAGCGGGACAGTTCATCCCTGGAAACACCATATATTTT. This translates into CASSKAGQFIPGNTIYF.

The chain carries TRBV29-1 and TRBJ2-5; 7 bases fit TRBD1. The V and J ends lost 8 bases and 7 bases, in that order; junction bases with no gene match: 13. In germline, CDR1 is SQVTM, CDR2 ANQGSEA. This CDR3 comprises 13 residues. The CDR3 nucleotides are TGCAGCACCCACAGGGGCCGGTCGGGGACCCAGTACTTC. This codes for CSTHRGRSGTQYF.